Listed below are T cell receptor beta chains from one sample, sequenced in a study of technical replicates of blood from a handful of donors. Assay: immunoSEQ multiplex PCR; the TCRdb copy retains only in-frame clones and omits some. In the table there are about 60,000 clones, 80% to 90% of which are singletons. Sequencing was carried out using PBMCs. Receptors originate from a human donor in good health. Some clones in this sample may be carry-over from other donors' samples. The CDR3 runs from the conserved cysteine through the conserved F or W. A D gene is named only where the DNA matches it firmly. Rows give clone size only sometimes, using once, few, many, or a class for an expanded clone.

v_gene	d_gene	j_gene	abundance	CDR3aa	CDR3nt
TRBV19	-	TRBJ1-2	-	CASKRTDPNYGYTF	TGTGCCAGTAAGAGGACAGACCCTAACTATGGCTACACCTTC
TRBV18	-	TRBJ2-7	-	CASSPGSEQYF	TGTGCCAGCTCACCCGGGAGCGAGCAGTACTTC
TRBV19	-	TRBJ2-7	-	CASSGDKSYEQYF	TGTGCCAGTAGTGGCGACAAGTCTTACGAGCAGTACTTC
TRBV14	-	TRBJ1-2	-	CASSQYGKRGYGYTF	TGTGCCAGCAGCCAGTATGGCAAAAGGGGCTATGGCTACACCTTC
TRBV4-2	TRBD2	TRBJ2-7	-	CASSQDFGGAREQYF	TGTGCCAGCAGCCAAGATTTCGGGGGGGCCCGTGAGCAGTACTTC
TRBV7-9	-	TRBJ1-6	-	CASSLQGYNSPLHF	TGTGCCAGCAGCTTACAGGGCTATAATTCACCCCTCCACTTT
TRBV19	-	TRBJ2-1	-	CASSIGRVGDNEQFF	TGTGCCAGTAGTATTGGCAGGGTTGGGGACAATGAGCAGTTCTTC
TRBV11-2	-	TRBJ1-5	-	CASSLPGQPQHF	TGTGCCAGCAGCTTACCAGGGCAGCCCCAGCATTTT
TRBV27	-	TRBJ1-1	-	CASSLQGNTEAFF	TGTGCCAGCAGTTTGCAGGGGAACACTGAAGCTTTCTTT
TRBV10-1	TRBD2	TRBJ2-2	-	CASSTSGRVCTGELFF	TGCGCCAGCAGTACTAGCGGGAGGGTGTGCACCGGGGAGCTGTTTTTT
TRBV15	-	TRBJ1-3	-	CATSRDRVSGNTIYF	TGTGCCACCAGCAGAGACAGGGTCTCTGGAAACACCATATATTTT
TRBV27	TRBD1	TRBJ1-5	-	CASSLSGTGVHQPQHF	TGTGCCAGCAGTCTCTCCGGGACAGGGGTACATCAGCCCCAGCATTTT
TRBV7-2	-	TRBJ1-4	-	CASSSGQTGKEKLFF	TGTGCCAGCAGCTCAGGACAGACGGGGAAGGAAAAACTGTTTTTT
TRBV5-5	TRBD1	TRBJ2-7	once	CASSLGGTETYEQYF	TGTGCCAGCAGCTTGGGAGGGACAGAGACCTACGAGCAGTACTTC
TRBV11-2	TRBD1	TRBJ2-2	-	CASSPRDRGTGELFF	TGTGCCAGCAGCCCTCGGGACAGGGGCACCGGGGAGCTGTTTTTT
TRBV7-3	-	TRBJ2-1	-	CASSLNGNYNEQFF	TGTGCCAGCAGCTTAAACGGGAACTACAATGAGCAGTTCTTC
TRBV19	-	TRBJ2-2	-	CASRGMGRGELFF	TGTGCCAGTAGGGGTATGGGGCGCGGGGAGCTGTTTTTT
TRBV7-2	TRBD2	TRBJ2-7	-	CASSLEGGGSYEQYF	TGTGCCAGCAGCTTAGAGGGCGGGGGCTCCTACGAGCAGTACTTC
TRBV4-1	-	TRBJ1-1	once	CASSRVEVLPNTEAFF	TGCGCCAGCAGCCGAGTTGAGGTCCTCCCGAACACTGAAGCTTTCTTT
TRBV7-2	-	TRBJ1-1	-	CASSLDGQTEAFF	TGTGCCAGCAGCTTAGACGGACAGACCGAAGCTTTCTTT
TRBV9	-	TRBJ2-3	-	CASSVRAETGRYMDTQYF	TGTGCCAGCAGTGTACGGGCCGAAACAGGGCGGTATATGGATACGCAGTATTTT
TRBV5-1	-	TRBJ1-4	-	CASAGGLANEKLFF	TGCGCCAGCGCTGGGGGGTTGGCTAATGAAAAACTGTTTTTT
TRBV18	TRBD2	TRBJ2-7	-	CASSPGLAGYYEQYF	TGTGCCAGCTCCCCGGGACTAGCGGGATATTACGAGCAGTACTTC
TRBV2	-	TRBJ1-4	-	CASRDQGLGNEKLFF	TGTGCCAGCAGGGACCAGGGGTTAGGTAATGAAAAACTGTTTTTT
TRBV2	-	TRBJ2-7	-	CASKSGSTLEQYF	TGTGCCAGCAAAAGCGGAAGTACTCTCGAGCAGTACTTC
TRBV10-1	-	TRBJ2-4	-	CASSEPPSF	TGCGCCAGCAGTGAGCCCCCCTCTTTC
TRBV4-3	TRBD1	TRBJ1-2	once	CASSQGMTGDYGYTF	TGCGCCAGCAGCCAAGGGATGACAGGGGACTATGGCTACACCTTC
TRBV4-1	-	TRBJ1-2	-	CASSHPGKGPSGGYTF	TGCGCCAGCAGCCACCCCGGGAAAGGACCTTCTGGTGGCTACACCTTC
TRBV13	TRBD2	TRBJ2-3	-	CASSLGPPRLAADTQYF	TGTGCCAGCAGCTTAGGCCCCCCCAGGCTAGCGGCAGATACGCAGTATTTT
TRBV18	-	TRBJ1-6	-	CASSPGGIGNSPLHF	TGTGCCAGCTCACCGGGAGGGATAGGTAATTCACCCCTCCACTTT
TRBV7-2	TRBD2	TRBJ2-3	-	CASSPGLAVDTQYF	TGTGCCAGCAGCCCGGGACTAGCGGTCGATACGCAGTATTTT
TRBV6-1	TRBD1	TRBJ1-1	-	CATGQEPGIEAFF	TGTGCCACTGGACAGGAACCAGGGATAGAAGCTTTCTTT
TRBV5-5	-	TRBJ2-2	-	CASSLEVGMGGELFF	TGTGCCAGCAGCTTGGAAGTCGGGATGGGCGGGGAGCTGTTTTTT
TRBV27	-	TRBJ1-6	-	CASSPRGWNSPLHF	TGTGCCAGCAGTCCCCGGGGGTGGAATTCACCCCTCCACTTT
TRBV5-8	-	TRBJ2-3	-	CASSLRGGEDTQYF	TGTGCCAGCAGCTTGCGAGGGGGGGAAGATACGCAGTATTTT
TRBV5-1	-	TRBJ1-1	few	CASSPGRSMNTEAFF	TGCGCCAGCAGCCCTGGGCGTAGTATGAACACTGAAGCTTTCTTT
TRBV5-1	TRBD1	TRBJ2-1	-	CASSQVKTGGSYNEQFF	TGCGCCAGCAGCCAAGTTAAAACAGGGGGCTCCTACAATGAGCAGTTCTTC
TRBV11-2	-	TRBJ1-1	-	CASSLAAGEAFF	TGTGCCAGCAGCTTAGCGGCAGGGGAAGCTTTCTTT
TRBV7-2	-	TRBJ2-7	-	CASRPPGSYEQYF	TGTGCCAGCAGACCCCCCGGGTCCTACGAGCAGTACTTC
TRBV6-1	TRBD2	TRBJ2-7	once	CASSTGTSSYEQYF	TGTGCCAGCAGTACCGGGACTAGTTCCTACGAGCAGTACTTC
TRBV5-1	TRBD2	TRBJ2-1	-	CASSGKPSGGPTVEQFF	TGCGCCAGCAGCGGCAAACCTAGCGGGGGGCCGACTGTAGAGCAGTTCTTC
TRBV9	TRBD2	TRBJ2-1	-	CASSVTGTTYNEQFF	TGTGCCAGCAGCGTAACCGGGACTACCTACAATGAGCAGTTCTTC
TRBV11-2	-	TRBJ2-1	-	CASSLPLNEQFF	TGTGCCAGCAGCTTGCCGCTAAATGAGCAGTTCTTC
TRBV7-9	TRBD1	TRBJ2-4	-	CASSLVTGDIQYF	TGTGCCAGCAGCTTAGTCACAGGGGACATTCAGTACTTC
TRBV4-1	-	TRBJ1-2	-	CASSQDRQGYTF	TGCGCCAGCAGCCAAGACCGACAGGGCTACACCTTC
TRBV6-1	TRBD2	TRBJ2-1	-	CASSWAGGAEQFF	TGTGCCAGCAGCTGGGCGGGAGGGGCTGAGCAGTTCTTC
TRBV6-6	-	TRBJ1-2	-	CASSALGGLRGYTF	TGTGCCAGCAGTGCCCTCGGGGGGCTTCGTGGCTACACCTTC
TRBV4-1	-	TRBJ2-3	-	CASSQESAHSTDTQYF	TGCGCCAGCAGCCAAGAATCAGCGCACAGCACAGATACGCAGTATTTT
TRBV7-7	-	TRBJ2-5	-	CASSLERGREETQYF	TGTGCCAGCAGCTTAGAAAGGGGTCGGGAGGAGACCCAGTACTTC
TRBV5-6	-	TRBJ1-2	once	CASSSHQRVRNYGYTF	TGTGCCAGCAGCTCCCACCAACGAGTCCGGAACTATGGCTACACCTTC
TRBV29-1	-	TRBJ2-3	-	CSVDGTSTSTDTQYF	TGCAGCGTTGACGGGACATCAACTAGCACAGATACGCAGTATTTT
TRBV7-3	TRBD2	TRBJ2-2	-	CASSGREATGELFF	TGTGCCAGCAGCGGCCGGGAGGCCACCGGGGAGCTGTTTTTT
TRBV29-1	-	TRBJ2-7	-	CSVVGEEVYEQYF	TGCAGCGTTGTGGGTGAAGAGGTATACGAGCAGTACTTC
TRBV6-5	TRBD2	TRBJ2-3	-	CASSISGAEDTQYF	TGTGCCAGCAGTATCAGCGGGGCGGAAGATACGCAGTATTTT
TRBV18	-	TRBJ2-2	-	CASAGRTNTGELFF	TGTGCCAGCGCAGGGCGGACGAACACCGGGGAGCTGTTTTTT
TRBV21-1	-	TRBJ2-2	-	CASSKGDKRQGLAGELFF	TGTGCCAGCAGCAAAGGGGATAAGAGGCAGGGACTAGCCGGGGAGCTGTTTTTT